This T cell receptor (beta chain) originates from a study of T cells after yellow fever vaccination (dated by TCRdb to about 2019). The study in broad terms: The SMART-Seq v4 Ultra Low Input RNA kit was used to prepare libraries from fractions with low cell numbers. Blood was drawn at multiple timepoints before and after primary and secondary immunization, with bulk PBMC replicates and cell subsets isolated. Bulk TCR alpha and beta repertoires were sequenced longitudinally to track T-cell clones before and after primary and booster YFV17D yellow fever vaccination. Two healthy male donors, one aged 18 to 30 and one aged 30 to 40 years, made up the cohort.

Taken with the paper, the label for treatment or condition translates to: live attenuated yellow fever vaccine strain. PBMCs were isolated from peripheral blood using a standard Ficoll-Paque protocol. Dynabeads CD4 and CD8 positive selection kits were used to isolate the CD4 and CD8 T-cell fractions. RNA was extracted with TriZol from bulk PBMCs, CD4 and CD8 fractions, and dextramer-positive and dextramer-negative fractions. TCR cDNA was made using 5'RACE template switching, a step that added a universal primer site and unique molecular identifiers. Priming of cDNA synthesis was performed from both the TCR alpha and TCR beta constant segments. Two PCR steps were used to amplify libraries, with sample barcodes and sequencing adapters being added in the second step. Libraries were sequenced on Illumina HiSeq 2500 (2x100 bp) or NovaSeq (2x150 bp). In the original analysis: Reads were demultiplexed and collapsed into UMI consensus sequences with MIGEC, and V(D)J alignment was performed with MiXCR. Using edgeR on replicate PBMC samples, clonotypes were called vaccine-responding if FDR was below 0.01 and the log2 fold change was above 5 up to day 15. CD4 or CD8 identity was assigned to each bulk clonotype according to whether the clonotype was present at higher abundance in the sequenced CD4 repertoire or the sequenced CD8 repertoire. Using fastp at Q25 and MiXCR, TCRdb reprocessed the public reads and kept productive beta chains. Duplicate CDR3 protein sequences are folded into a single record with the most common DNA and genes. TCRdb, rather than the study authors, made the V and J calls. The sample table contains approximately 32,000 distinct CDR3 sequences; only one count was recorded for about 4.4% of them. The top ten clonotypes cover around 45% of the sample.

This clonotype was seen at least ten times. This receptor's antigen is unknown. No much larger clonotype is one base removed from it; base qualities were not supplied. The germline V gene (reference sequence) specifies DFQATT as CDR1 and SNEGSKA as CDR2. The junction carries 14 bases between V and J, which are trimmed by 2 bases and 1 base respectively. The CDR3 numbers 15 residues from cysteine through phenylalanine. Solely the CDR3 DNA is kept, with 45 bases framed from the first base. Overall results and qualifications from the work: Because abundant contaminating clonotypes from the bulk population could be contained in FACS-sorted repertoires, computational filtering was required. After the booster, most of the clones that had expanded following primary vaccination were detected again (almost 98% of CD4 and 85% to 90% of CD8), which suggests that memory was broadly maintained. The secondary T-cell response was weaker than the primary response but faster, peaking on day 5 instead of day 15. A small share of clonotypes occurred in both CD4 and CD8 compartments, likely arising from convergent recombination. Only a couple of donors were included in the study, so the extent to which the findings can be generalized is limited.

The sequence joins TRBV20-1 to TRBJ1-1, with no confidently assigned D gene. Here the sequenced sample was CD8+ T cells sorted from PBMCs, taken 5 days after the yellow fever booster vaccination. This TCR was recovered from a man aged 30 to 39 who received the YFV17D yellow fever vaccine. This receptor has the CDR3 CSARPLSAGNTEAFF. The DNA reads TGCAGTGCTAGACCCTTATCGGCAGGGAACACTGAAGCTTTCTTT.